Listed here is a single T cell receptor (beta chain). Its antigen is undetermined. The data derive from a study of identical twins. Study-level points and caveats: Cord blood's abundant beta clonotypes had fewer insertions, unlike memory repertoires. Out-of-frame sharing of TCR alpha in monozygotic twins was underestimated by models. Analyses based on zero insertions could be partly confounded by invariant MAIT and iNKT cells.

No donor was unhealthy or non-Caucasian. TCRdb ran MiXCR on the 5' RACE reads and lists one entry per CDR3 protein. In the table there are more than 400,000 distinct CDR3 sequences, about 15% of which are singletons. Germline lookup yields CDR1 LGHNT and CDR2 FRNRAP. CDR3 length: 18 residues. V dropped 1 base and J dropped 1; count of bases not matched to a gene: 9. The data also belong to a second study, concerning yellow fever vaccine responses in identical twins.

Sequencing input: CD4+ T cells sorted from blood. This sequence was found in a woman under 30 in good health. The genes are TRBV12-5 and TRBJ2-7, with 11 bases matching TRBD2. The CDR3 protein is CASGLAFVGTSGSYEQYF. The CDR3 coding sequence is TGTGCTAGTGGTTTGGCTTTCGTCGGGACTAGCGGTTCCTACGAGCAGTACTTC. Combining the CDR3 with reference TRBV12-5 and TRBJ2-7 gives the whole variable domain DARVTQTPRHKVTEMGQEVTMRCQPILGHNTVFWYRQTMMQGLELLAYFRNRAPLDDSGMPKDRFSAEMPDATLATLKIQPSEPRDSAVYFCASGLAFVGTSGSYEQYFGPGTRLTVT.